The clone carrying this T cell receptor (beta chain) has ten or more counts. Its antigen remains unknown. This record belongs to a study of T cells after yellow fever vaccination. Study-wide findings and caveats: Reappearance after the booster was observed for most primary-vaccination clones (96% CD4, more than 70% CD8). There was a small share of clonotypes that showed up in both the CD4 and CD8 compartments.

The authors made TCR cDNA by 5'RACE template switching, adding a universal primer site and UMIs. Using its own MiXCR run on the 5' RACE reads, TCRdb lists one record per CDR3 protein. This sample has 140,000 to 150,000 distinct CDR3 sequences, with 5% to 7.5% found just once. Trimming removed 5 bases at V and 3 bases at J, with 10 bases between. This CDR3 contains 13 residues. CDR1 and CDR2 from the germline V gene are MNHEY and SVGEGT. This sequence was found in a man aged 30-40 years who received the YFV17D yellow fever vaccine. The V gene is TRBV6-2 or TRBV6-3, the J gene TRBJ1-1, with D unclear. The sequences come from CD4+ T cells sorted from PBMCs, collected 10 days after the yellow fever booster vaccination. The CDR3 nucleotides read TGTGCCAGCAGTCGTGGGAGGTACACTGAAGCTTTCTTT. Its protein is CASSRGRYTEAFF.